This TCR beta chain was observed in a study of cytomegalovirus exposure and HLA in healthy donors (dated by TCRdb to 2016 to 2017). For the study in its entirety: An earlier analysis of some 550 of the donors reported about 250 Gb of sequence data and 117 million unique TCR beta sequences from roughly 200 million T cells. About five DR-DQ haplotypes were treated as single units for association and clustering because of strong linkage in the cohort. Of the 300 to 400 genotyped donors, 65% to 90% fell in the genetic ancestry cluster associated with self-reported Caucasian donors. Rather than drawing on any new phenotypic data, the later analysis identified candidate immune exposures from TCR beta sequences and the way those sequences occurred across donors. In addition to the first cohort of hundreds of subjects, a separate validation cohort of about 120 different subjects was used. The number of donors typed differed by locus, with roughly 620-630 for A, B, C, DRB1 and DQB1, 522 for DQA1, approximately 570 for DPA1, and 472 for DPB1. Genome-wide SNP genotypes for about three fifths of the 666 donors were used in a later genetic analysis, which treated that subset as a discovery cohort. In a later analysis, previously published TCR beta repertoires from some 640 donors were re-analyzed and high-resolution HLA genotyping was added so that TCR occurrence patterns could be studied. High-throughput TCR immunosequencing, statistical association of individual TCRs with disease status, and machine learning were combined to predict cytomegalovirus infection status. All discovery cohort repertoires had been generated using a single sequencing platform. The aim of the study was to test whether cataloging public T cell receptors could identify signatures of past pathogen exposure. Alongside the repertoire data, information on donor age, sex, ethnicity and CMV serostatus was compiled. To decide whether each TCR beta V gene segment behaved as functional or pseudogenic, an earlier analysis of some 540 of the donors relied on high-throughput TCR beta sequencing. Using immunosequencing, the study profiled T cell repertoires from 666 subjects and related those repertoires to cytomegalovirus serostatus. Approximately 310 gigabases of sequencing data and tens of millions of unique TCR sequences were included in an early release covering around 650 HLA-typed donors. HLA typing included class I and class II loci at four-digit resolution. Among 398 genotyped donors of the cohort, an average of roughly 240,000 unique TCR beta nucleotide sequences were sequenced per donor, roughly 20% of them non-productive. Results and caveats for the whole study, not just this receptor: Correlated functional status among segregating V segments might be attributable to linkage disequilibrium, but an unknown experimental factor could not be ruled out. Because HLA typing was unavailable for some donors at each locus, only the typed subset was used in association tests. The earlier analysis of approximately 560 of the donors excluded about 16 rarely observed V segments, including chromosome 9 orphons, because counts were too low. A further reported finding was that TCR beta sequences accurately predicted the HLA-A and HLA-B alleles for most subjects in the first cohort. A later analysis found that HLA-associated TCR beta chains were more clonally expanded and had lower generation probabilities than equally common non-associated chains. It was suggested by the authors that the approach could potentially be generalized to other disease states and immunological phenotypes. Presence/absence analyses assumed roughly uniform sequencing depth across donors, an assumption that may not hold. A later analysis found that TCR association rates varied across HLA loci, with DRB1 alleles showing the most associated TCRs and HLA-C alleles the fewest. Broadly in line with IMGT annotations, most TCR beta V segments showed up in productive rearrangements about 87% or about 30% of the time in an earlier analysis of around 600 of the donors. The cohort was sequenced for TCR beta chains only, and without alpha or paired-chain data the features that could be detected were limited. According to a later genetic analysis, donors in an Asian-associated ancestry cluster had fewer N-insertions in productive TCRs than the roughly 670-donor mean. The only immune exposure information available for the cohort was CMV serostatus. In vitro tests confirmed that three of the cytomegalovirus-associated TCR beta chains recognize cytomegalovirus antigens. When HLA alleles, especially DR and DQ, strongly co-occurred, attributing TCR associations to individual alleles was difficult. Most TCR sequences were seen in very few donors, while some public TCRs were found in many individuals. A group of highly shared sequence variants was considered likely to be a technical artifact of the sequencing pipeline. V-gene and J-gene trimming of TCR beta chains was associated with a missense DCLRE1C variant in a later genetic analysis, and the association was replicated in an independent cohort. The classifier was reported to diagnose cytomegalovirus status with high specificity and sensitivity in both the original cohort and the validation cohort. In a later analysis, most CMV-associated TCR beta chains were found to appear HLA-restricted, with HLA associations seemingly driven largely by CMV exposure. The study gave a list of 150 to 200 TCR beta chains associated with cytomegalovirus. Some IMGT-functional V segments, including TRBV6-2 and TRBV6-3, could not be distinguished by the 87-base-pair reads and were therefore excluded. In a later analysis, some 17,000 TCR beta sequences were associated with specific HLA alleles at a false discovery rate of 0.05. Several of the top co-occurrence clusters appeared to be linked to parvovirus B19, influenza, CMV and Epstein-Barr virus, according to a later analysis.

The cohort comprised fewer than 750 healthy bone marrow donors. At the time of sampling, all cohort members were nominally healthy, though unrecorded immune exposures were likely present. The donor tested CMV seronegative and was one of the 352 seronegative cohort members. Each donor provided a peripheral blood sample, and peripheral blood mononuclear cells were used for TCR beta sequencing. Genomic DNA was extracted from the blood cell samples with the Qiagen DNeasy Blood Extraction Kit. A note on this clone: It has no known antigen specificity. One base away there is no much larger clone; base qualities are not given.

The library was generated by the immunoSEQ multiplex PCR assay. For the multiplex PCR, a mixture combining 60 forward primers for TCR Vbeta segments and 13 reverse primers for TCR Jbeta segments was used. The CDR3 region of rearranged TCR beta genes was amplified from genomic DNA with a multiplex PCR assay. Amplified TCR beta libraries were sequenced as 87-base-pair reads on the Illumina HiSeq System. As for the original processing: A later analysis counted tens of millions of unique TCR beta chains across the 550 to 750 repertoires, and roughly 10 million of these chains were shared by at least two donors. Raw reads were error-corrected and collapsed into unique sequences by a nearest-neighbor algorithm in which closely related sequences were merged to remove PCR and sequencing errors. To assign V, D and J gene segments, CDR3 sequences were aligned to IMGT reference sequences. Each retained sequence needed at least a six-nucleotide match to both a V gene segment and a J gene segment. A rearrangement was called productive if the CDR3 had no stop codons and remained in frame with V and J, and every other rearrangement was called non-productive. Following IMGT convention, CDR3 was defined as the stretch from the second conserved V-encoded cysteine to the conserved J-encoded phenylalanine. The earlier analysis of fewer than 700 of the donors excluded sequences that lacked an unambiguous match to a single V gene segment. An earlier analysis of a few hundred of the donors called V segments functional above 56.7% productive rearrangements and segregating when the between-donor standard deviation exceeded 5%. A statistical classification framework was built for diagnosing cytomegalovirus status from the catalog of TCR beta chain sequences. V and J gene assignment, in a later analysis, came from comparing TCR nucleotide sequences with IMGT/GENE-DB human TR gene sequences. In a later analysis, CDR3 sequences and most-parsimonious VDJ recombination scenarios were assigned using the TCRdist pipeline. A later analysis defined each TCR beta chain by its CDR3 amino acid sequence plus V-gene family, and excluded reads lacking a unique V-gene family. In a later analysis, approximately 590 highly shared, low-generation-probability nucleotide sequences were removed to address suspected cross-contamination and a sequencing artifact. In a later analysis, a clonal expansion index for each public chain was calculated from normalized within-repertoire ranks of inferred template counts. In a later analysis, generation probabilities were computed with a VDJ recombination model fitted to out-of-frame rearrangements, and the resulting probabilities were checked against IGoR. Hypergeometric tests were used in a later analysis to score TCR-TCR, TCR-HLA and TCR-CMV co-occurrence, with a repertoire-size bias correction applied to the TCR pairs. A later analysis estimated false discovery rates by permuting HLA or CMV assignments 20 times. A later analysis grouped co-occurring TCRs with DBSCAN, adding TCRdist sequence similarity when clustering within HLA-allele-positive subsets. Repertoires with fewer than 30,000 or more than 120,000 public chains were left out of co-occurrence clustering, as were a few repertoires with anomalous nucleotide sharing. What TCRdb holds here is the immuneACCESS table cut down to in-frame rearrangements. Part of the clones is not present; checked against another copy, under half of the missing clones reflect an unresolved V gene, and the others are unexplained. V and J calls and clone size come straight from that table; D and trimming were deduced from the DNA. The sample table contains roughly 100,000 clones; only one count was recorded for approximately 87% of them. Jointly, the top ten make up 2% to 3% of the sample.

The junction shows trimming of 4 bases on V and 8 bases on J, plus 12 bases between the germline ends. The germline V gene (reference sequence) supplies CDR1 LNHDA and CDR2 SQIVND. Including cysteine and phenylalanine, the CDR3 has 13 amino acids. The sequence is cut down to CDR3 DNA, 39 bases in frame from base 1. The chain links TRBV19 with TRBJ2-1; TRBD1 might be the D gene, on 6 matching bases. This receptor was obtained from a middle-aged man in good health and CMV-seronegative. Sequenced material: PBMCs. The sequenced DNA: TGTGCCAGTAGTAGCCTACAGGGACATGAGCAGTTCTTC. The translation is CASSSLQGHEQFF.